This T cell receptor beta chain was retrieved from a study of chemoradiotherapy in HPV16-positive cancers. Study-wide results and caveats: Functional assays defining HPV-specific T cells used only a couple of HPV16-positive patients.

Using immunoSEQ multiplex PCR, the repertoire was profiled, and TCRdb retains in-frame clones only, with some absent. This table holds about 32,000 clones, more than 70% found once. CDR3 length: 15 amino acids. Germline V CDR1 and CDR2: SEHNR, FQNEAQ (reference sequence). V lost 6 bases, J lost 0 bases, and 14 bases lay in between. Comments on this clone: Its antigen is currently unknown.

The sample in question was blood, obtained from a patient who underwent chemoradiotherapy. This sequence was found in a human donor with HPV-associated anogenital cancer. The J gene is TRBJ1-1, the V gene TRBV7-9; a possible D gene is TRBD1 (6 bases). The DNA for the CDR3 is TGTGCCAGCAGACCCGACAGGCGCATGAACACTGAAGCTTTCTTT. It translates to CASRPDRRMNTEAFF.